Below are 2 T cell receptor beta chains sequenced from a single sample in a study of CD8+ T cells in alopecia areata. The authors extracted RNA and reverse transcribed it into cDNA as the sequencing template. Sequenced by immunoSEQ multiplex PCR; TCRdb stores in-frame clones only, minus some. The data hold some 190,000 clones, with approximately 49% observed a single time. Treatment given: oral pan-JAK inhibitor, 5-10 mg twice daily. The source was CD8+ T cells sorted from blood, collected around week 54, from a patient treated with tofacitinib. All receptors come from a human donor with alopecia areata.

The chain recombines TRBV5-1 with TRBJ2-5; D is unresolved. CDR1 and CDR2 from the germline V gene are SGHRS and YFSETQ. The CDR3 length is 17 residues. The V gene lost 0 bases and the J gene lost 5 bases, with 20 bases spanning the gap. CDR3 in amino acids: CASSLAYTASSWETQYF. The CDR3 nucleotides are TGCGCCAGCAGCTTGGCCTATACGGCCAGCTCTTGGGAGACCCAGTACTTC.

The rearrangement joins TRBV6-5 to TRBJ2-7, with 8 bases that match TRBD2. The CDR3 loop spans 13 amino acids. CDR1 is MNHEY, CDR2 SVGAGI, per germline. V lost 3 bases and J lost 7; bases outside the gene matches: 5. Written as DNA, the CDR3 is TGTGCCAGCAGTTATCGATTAGCGGGGGAGCAGTACTTC. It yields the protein CASSYRLAGEQYF.